This T cell receptor (beta chain) was obtained from a study of T cells in Graves' hyperthyroidism and ophthalmopathy. Study overall: Initial diagnosis, before any treatment, was when peripheral blood was collected.

The study left out patients who had uncontrolled infection, other autoimmune disease, pregnancy or lactation. In making diagnoses, clinical symptoms, serum thyroxine and TRAb, thyroid ultrasound and orbital computed tomography were all used. TCR beta CDR3 regions were amplified from RNA. Primed by the HTBI set, a first-round RT-PCR was run on the TCR CDR3. MiXCR, run by TCRdb on the multiplex PCR reads, gives a single entry per CDR3 protein. The table has about 740,000 distinct CDR3 sequences, roughly 15% seen once. This sequence originates from a woman aged 18-35 years with Graves' hyperthyroidism. The sample consisted of blood.

CDR3 nucleotide sequence: TGCGCCAGCAGCCAAGATTGGAGTCAGCCCCAGCATTTT. Translating it yields CASSQDWSQPQHF. The chain has TRBV4-1 and TRBJ1-5; D gene ambiguous. The CDR3 consists of 13 residues. The germline V gene has CDR1 MGHRA and CDR2 YSYEKL. V gave up 0 bases and J gave up 6 bases, with 6 bases separating them.